The following is a TCR beta chain sequence with its context. Clones were read by immunoSEQ multiplex PCR, and TCRdb kept only the in-frame ones, dropping some. The sample has 250,000 to 300,000 clones; around 86% are singletons. This entry comes from a study of blood T cell repertoires in COVID-19. The germline V gene has CDR1 MGHDK and CDR2 SYGVNS. Trimming left V 0 bases short and J 6 bases short, with 18 bases between. The CDR3 loop spans 18 amino acids. This rearrangement joins TRBV25-1 to TRBJ1-6; D ambiguous. The specimen was peripheral blood. This sequence originates from a man aged 18 to 29 with active or convalescent COVID-19. CDR3 protein: CASSEYYPSPEGNSPLHF. As DNA, the CDR3 is TGTGCCAGCAGTGAATATTACCCGTCGCCGGAGGGTAATTCACCCCTCCACTTT.